One T cell receptor beta chain is described in this entry. Antigen unknown. The V gene lost 5 bases and the J gene lost 0 bases, with 11 bases spanning the gap. The CDR3 covers 15 residues. The germline V gene encodes CDR1 MNHEY and CDR2 SMNVEV (reference sequence). This sample is drawn from a study of OX40 agonist ivuxolimab in advanced cancers. Study information: Hepatocellular carcinoma, melanoma, renal cell or head and neck cancer was diagnosed in the dose-escalation patients. Findings of the study overall: On average, a greater number of expanded clones characterised CD8+ T cells relative to CD4+.

Here immunoSEQ multiplex PCR was the method, and the copy in TCRdb shows in-frame clones only, minus some. The sample holds 70,000 to 85,000 clones; about 85% are singletons and the top ten take under 7%. Source: CD4+ or CD8+ T cells sorted from blood, taken in a trial of the OX40 agonist ivuxolimab. The chain is built from TRBV27 and TRBJ1-5; weak D call: TRBD1 (5 bases). The TCR was taken from an adult with an advanced solid tumor such as melanoma, head and neck, liver or kidney cancer. The CDR3 nucleotides read TGTGCCAGCAGTGCAGGGTGGGATAGCAATCAGCCCCAGCATTTT. It translates to CASSAGWDSNQPQHF.